The 26 T cell receptor beta chains below were found in one sample sequenced in a study of cytomegalovirus exposure and HLA in healthy donors. The PCR employed 60 Vbeta primers together with 13 Jbeta primers. The data were produced by immunoSEQ multiplex PCR, yet TCRdb's version contains in-frame clones alone and is incomplete. The sample records under 250,000 clones, around 86% being singletons. Sequenced material: PBMCs. Every receptor here comes from a woman aged 40-49 years in good health and CMV-seronegative.

The CDR3 DNA is TGTGCCGGAACAGAAGGCGGGGGATGGTGGACTGAAGCTTTCTTT. It encodes CAGTEGGGWWTEAFF. J is TRBJ1-1 and V is TRBV30, with D possibly matching TRBD1 (5 bases). The CDR3 sequence is 15 residues long. V lost 8 bases to trimming and J lost 5 bases, with 24 bases between them. The V gene's germline CDR1 is GTSNPN and CDR2 SVGIG (reference sequence).

This chain links TRBV4-2 with TRBJ2-5; 11 positions match TRBD2. There are 18 residues in the CDR3. V shed 2 bases and J 5 bases; nucleotides not matched to a gene: 13. The germline CDR1 and CDR2 sequences are LGHNA and YNFKEQ. The CDR3 sequence is CASSQFPGTSGGGETQYF. The CDR3 DNA is TGTGCCAGCAGCCAATTCCCGGGGACTAGCGGAGGCGGGGAGACCCAGTACTTC.

The genes are TRBV4-2 and TRBJ2-7, with TRBD2 identical over 9 bases. The CDR3 consists of 16 residues. With V trimmed by 0 bases and J by 2 bases, 5 bases remained unmatched. CDR1 and CDR2 from the germline V gene are LGHNA and YNFKEQ. The CDR3 coding sequence is TGTGCCAGCAGCCAAGATTGGACTAGCGCAACCTACGAGCAGTACTTC. Residues: CASSQDWTSATYEQYF.

This clone was recorded once. Mismatch with germline at one junction end may stem from a read error. The CDR3 spells CSVLSRDTGELSF. CDR3 sequence (DNA): TGCAGCGTACTGAGCCGAGACACCGGGGAGCTGTCTTTT. V and J are TRBV29-1 and TRBJ2-2, with a weak D call TRBD2 (5 bases). The germline gives CDR1 SQVTM, CDR2 ANQGSEA. This CDR3 has 13 residues.

The chain uses TRBV6-1 and TRBJ1-6; 12 bases line up with TRBD1. Germline V gives CDR1 MNHNS, CDR2 SASEGT. V was clipped by 2 bases and J by 7 bases; unmatched bases: 3. This CDR3 spans 16 amino acids. CDR3 sequence reads: CASSEWGTGGNSPLHF. The DNA of the CDR3 is TGTGCCAGCAGTGAATGGGGGACAGGGGGCAATTCACCCCTCCACTTT.

The chain uses TRBV14 and TRBJ2-6, with D possibly TRBD2 on 5 matching bases. CDR3 length: 14 amino acids. Germline assignment: CDR1 SGHDN and CDR2 FVKESK. Trimming left V 6 bases short and J 4 bases short, with 10 bases between. The CDR3 DNA is TGTGCCAGCAGTCCGGAGGCCGGGGCCAACGTCCTGACTTTC. It translates to CASSPEAGANVLTF.

The chain combines TRBV30 with TRBJ2-2; D uncertain. The CDR3 covers 12 residues. Looked up from germline, CDR1 is GTSNPN and CDR2 is SVGIG (reference sequence). V shed 2 bases and J shed 6 bases, with 7 bases lying between them. As DNA, the CDR3 is TGTGCCTGGAGTTCTTTTTCCGGGGAGCTGTTTTTT. It translates to CAWSSFSGELFF.

V and J are TRBV19 and TRBJ2-7; possibly TRBD2 for D (7 bases). The V gene's germline CDR1 is LNHDA and CDR2 SQIVND (reference sequence). This CDR3 contains 15 residues. The germline V and J ends were trimmed by 1 base and 3 bases, with 13 bases remaining between them. The CDR3 region is CASSIGSGGIYEQYF. DNA for the CDR3: TGTGCCAGTAGTATAGGGTCGGGGGGCATCTACGAGCAGTACTTC.

This chain uses TRBV7-8 with TRBJ1-1, with TRBD1 as a possible D gene (5 bases). Trimming left V 8 bases short and J 7 bases short, with 20 bases between. This CDR3 is 14 amino acids long. The germline CDR1 and CDR2 sequences are SGHVS and FQNEAQ. For the CDR3, the DNA is TGTGCCAGCTTCCCCGAGCTCAGACAGAATGAAGCTTTCTTT. Translating gives CASFPELRQNEAFF.

The chain employs TRBV9 and TRBJ2-7; 12 bases line up with TRBD2. The CDR3 length is 15 residues. The germline gives CDR1 SGDLS, CDR2 YYNGEE. V lost 3 bases, J lost 2 bases, and 3 bases stayed unmatched. CDR3 in amino acids: CASSGGLAGPYEQYF. In DNA, the CDR3 is TGTGCCAGCAGCGGGGGACTAGCGGGCCCCTACGAGCAGTACTTC. Supplemented by reference TRBV9 and TRBJ2-7, the full variable domain reads DSGVTQTPKHLITATGQRVTLRCSPRSGDLSVYWYQQSLDQGLQFLIQYYNGEERAKGNILERFSAQQFPDLHSELNLSSLELGDSALYFCASSGGLAGPYEQYFGPGTRLTVT.

The chain joins TRBV4-1 to TRBJ2-4; TRBD1 might be the D (6 bases). The CDR3 extends over 16 amino acids. V was shortened by 3 bases and J by 0 bases, with 12 bases between the two germline ends. Germline assignment: CDR1 MGHRA and CDR2 YSYEKL. Here the CDR3 reads CASSHDGQTAKNIQYF. The CDR3 DNA sequence: TGCGCCAGCAGCCATGACGGACAGACAGCCAAAAACATTCAGTACTTC.

The V call is TRBV7-2, the J call TRBJ1-1; a possible D gene is TRBD1 (5 bases). Per germline, CDR1 SGHTA and CDR2 FQGNSA. V was trimmed by 6 bases and J by 2 bases, leaving 13 bases between them. CDR3 length: 14 amino acids. The CDR3 nucleotides are TGTGCCAGCAGATCACAGGTCCTTAACACTGAAGCTTTCTTT. This gives the protein CASRSQVLNTEAFF.

J is TRBJ2-7 and V is TRBV5-8; weak D call: TRBD1 (6 bases). Trimming took 4 bases from V and 0 from J, leaving 17 bases between them. The CDR3 runs 16 residues. Germline values: CDR1 SGHTS, CDR2 YDEGEE. The CDR3 spells CASSASGDLSSYEQYF. The CDR3 nucleotides are TGTGCCAGCAGCGCCTCAGGGGATCTAAGCTCCTACGAGCAGTACTTC.

Regarding this clone: Other DNA sequences in this specimen translate into the identical CDR3. This chain joins TRBV7-9 and TRBJ2-2; no clear D gene. The CDR3 totals 12 residues. Trimming left V 3 bases short and J 6 bases short, with 5 bases between. Germline V gives CDR1 SEHNR, CDR2 FQNEAQ (reference sequence). In DNA form, the CDR3 reads TGTGCCAGCAGCTTCGGTGCCGGGGAGCTGTTTTTT. Protein product: CASSFGAGELFF.

The rearrangement uses TRBV5-1 and TRBJ2-7, with a tentative D call TRBD2 (6 bases). Germline V gene data show CDR1 as SGHRS and CDR2 as YFSETQ. Trimming removed 4 bases from V and 3 bases from J, with 14 bases in between. CDR3 length: 14 residues. For the CDR3, the DNA is TGCGCCAGCAGCCCTCCGGGACTCAGCTACGAGCAGTACTTC. Translated, it gives CASSPPGLSYEQYF.

This clone was picked up a small number of times. V is TRBV18 and J is TRBJ1-5; 7 positions agree with TRBD1. Per germline, CDR1 KGHSH and CDR2 LQKENI. V gave up 1 base and J gave up 10 bases; unmatched junction bases: 7. CDR3 length: 14 residues. The CDR3 loop reads CASSPQQGRDPQHF. The CDR3 bases are TGTGCCAGCTCACCACAACAGGGGCGAGATCCCCAGCATTTT. Looking up the rest from reference TRBV18 and TRBJ1-5 gives the full variable domain: NAGVMQNPRHLVRRRGQEARLRCSPMKGHSHVYWYRQLPEEGLKFMVYLQKENIIDESGMPKERFSAEFPKEGPSILRIQQVVRGDSAAYFCASSPQQGRDPQHFGDGTRLSIL.

The gene calls are TRBV5-1 and TRBJ2-3, with D possibly matching TRBD2 (5 bases). The CDR3 runs to 11 residues. From germline, CDR1 is SGHRS and CDR2 YFSETQ. V lost 3 bases to trimming and J lost 6 bases, with 5 bases between them. The CDR3 DNA reads TGCGCCAGCAGCTGGAGGGATACGCAGTATTTT. Protein sequence: CASSWRDTQYF. Full variable domain (remainder filled in from reference TRBV5-1 and TRBJ2-3): KAGVTQTPRYLIKTRGQQVTLSCSPISGHRSVSWYQQTPGQGLQFLFEYFSETQRNKGNFPGRFSGRQFSNSRSEMNVSTLELGDSALYLCASSWRDTQYFGPGTRLTVL.

This clone is a singleton in its sample. The chain uses TRBV9 and TRBJ1-4; 9 nucleotides line up with TRBD1. Germline CDR1 is SGDLS and CDR2 is YYNGEE. The CDR3 consists of 17 residues. Losses at the gene ends were 1 base for V and 8 bases for J; bases not matched to a gene: 12. CDR3 region: CASSVNPTGQGLEKLFF. The DNA for the CDR3 is TGTGCCAGCAGCGTAAACCCGACGGGACAGGGATTAGAAAAACTGTTTTTT.

Of note for this clone: The junction departs from the called germline gene at one end, perhaps through a read error. The chain joins TRBV27 to TRBJ1-4, with 8 bases aligning to TRBD1. CDR1 and CDR2 (germline): MNHEY, SMNVEV (reference sequence). This CDR3 has 15 amino acids. The chain's CDR3 is CVSSLAGTGVEKLFF. CDR3 DNA: TGTGTCAGCAGTTTAGCAGGGACAGGCGTTGAAAAACTGTTTTTT.

This clone occurred once. V is TRBV30 and J is TRBJ2-3, with TRBD2 matching 8 bases. V dropped 5 bases and J dropped 0; count of bases not matched to a gene: 7. CDR3 length: 15 residues. Germline-derived CDR1 and CDR2 are GTSNPN and SVGIG (reference sequence). This CDR3 is CAWDVRGGSTDTQYF. The CDR3 DNA follows: TGTGCCTGGGACGTACGGGGGGGAAGCACAGATACGCAGTATTTT.

The rearrangement joins TRBV2 to TRBJ2-3; D may be TRBD1 (5 bases). The CDR3 has 14 residues. Germline values: CDR1 SNHLY, CDR2 FYNNEI. V was cut by 7 bases and J by 0 bases, with 11 bases left in between. The CDR3 sequence is CASTAGQSTDTQYF. The CDR3 bases are TGTGCCAGCACGGCAGGGCAAAGCACAGATACGCAGTATTTT.

With respect to this clone: The sample holds other DNA sequences that translate to the same CDR3. The rearrangement joins TRBV5-1 to TRBJ1-1, with 10 positions matching TRBD1. Germline assignment: CDR1 SGHRS and CDR2 YFSETQ. The CDR3 covers 15 residues. V shed 4 bases and J 0 bases; nucleotides not matched to a gene: 3. CDR3 sequence (DNA): TGCGCCAGCAGCACCGGGACAGGGGTGAACACTGAAGCTTTCTTT. It yields the protein CASSTGTGVNTEAFF.

The chain is built from TRBV7-2 and TRBJ2-3; tentatively, D is TRBD1 (6 bases). The CDR3 covers 16 residues. Germline lookup yields CDR1 SGHTA and CDR2 FQGNSA. V shed 1 base and J shed 3 bases, with 14 bases lying between them. CDR3 protein: CASSLGGTRGTDTQYF. The CDR3 DNA reads as TGTGCCAGCAGCTTAGGGGGCACGAGGGGGACAGATACGCAGTATTTT. Supplemented by reference TRBV7-2 and TRBJ2-3, the full variable domain reads GAGVSQSPSNKVTEKGKDVELRCDPISGHTALYWYRQSLGQGLEFLIYFQGNSAPDKSGLPSDRFSAERTGGSVSTLTIQRTQQEDSAVYLCASSLGGTRGTDTQYFGPGTRLTVL.

The rearrangement uses TRBV6-6 and TRBJ1-4; TRBD1 matches at 9 bases. Germline V gene data show CDR1 as MNHNY and CDR2 as SVGAGI (reference sequence). This CDR3 contains 15 residues. Trimming cost V 6 bases and J 5 bases; bases outside gene matches: 7. DNA of the CDR3: TGTGCCAGCAGACGAGGGACAGGGAGAAATGAAAAACTGTTTTTT. Translated: CASRRGTGRNEKLFF.

The J gene is TRBJ2-1, the V gene TRBV7-9; the D is unclear. Between the trimmed V and J ends, which lost 2 bases and 8 bases, there was a span of 16 bases. Germline V gene lookup returns CDR1 SEHNR and CDR2 FQNEAQ (reference sequence). The CDR3 spans 15 residues. CDR3 region: CASSLLTYVEDEQFF. The CDR3 nucleotides read TGTGCCAGCAGCTTACTGACGTACGTCGAGGATGAGCAGTTCTTC.

The chain couples TRBV19 to TRBJ1-5, with D tentatively TRBD1 (6 bases). The ends were cut back, 1 base at V and 9 bases at J, with 16 bases in the middle. In germline, CDR1 is LNHDA, CDR2 SQIVND (reference sequence). The CDR3 runs 15 residues. The DNA for the CDR3 is TGTGCCAGTAGTATAGTCGGGCGGGGGCAGTGGCCCCAGCATTTT. Protein: CASSIVGRGQWPQHF.